This T cell receptor (beta chain) was identified in a study of shared clonotypes between healthy human individuals. Study at large: CD8 memory received one plate per donor, CD8 naive two, CD4 memory three and CD4 naive three. Study-wide points: Generally, estimated richness proved larger in naive subsets than it did in memory subsets. Unshared clonotypes carried lower generation probabilities than those common to all four donors.

The V segment lost 0 bases and the J segment 3 bases; nucleotides outside the gene matches: 4. Germline V CDR1 and CDR2: MGHRA, YSYEKL. The CDR3 consists of 15 residues. The assay was run at deep level. Assay: immunoSEQ multiplex PCR; the TCRdb copy retains only in-frame clones and omits some. The sample holds hundreds of thousands of clones; approximately 95% are singletons and the top ten take over 0.09%. To note about this clone: Its target is not known.

CD45RO-negative, CCR7-positively selected cells formed the naive CD8 fraction, excluding terminally differentiated effector memory CD45RA+ cells. The source material was naive CD8+ T cells sorted from blood. V usage is TRBV4-1 and J usage is TRBJ2-7; 8 nucleotides agree with TRBD2. The receptor's source is a woman in her twenties or thirties in good health. DNA for the CDR3: TGCGCCAGCAGCCAAGATACCCTAGCGGGCTACGAGCAGTACTTC. Encoded protein: CASSQDTLAGYEQYF.